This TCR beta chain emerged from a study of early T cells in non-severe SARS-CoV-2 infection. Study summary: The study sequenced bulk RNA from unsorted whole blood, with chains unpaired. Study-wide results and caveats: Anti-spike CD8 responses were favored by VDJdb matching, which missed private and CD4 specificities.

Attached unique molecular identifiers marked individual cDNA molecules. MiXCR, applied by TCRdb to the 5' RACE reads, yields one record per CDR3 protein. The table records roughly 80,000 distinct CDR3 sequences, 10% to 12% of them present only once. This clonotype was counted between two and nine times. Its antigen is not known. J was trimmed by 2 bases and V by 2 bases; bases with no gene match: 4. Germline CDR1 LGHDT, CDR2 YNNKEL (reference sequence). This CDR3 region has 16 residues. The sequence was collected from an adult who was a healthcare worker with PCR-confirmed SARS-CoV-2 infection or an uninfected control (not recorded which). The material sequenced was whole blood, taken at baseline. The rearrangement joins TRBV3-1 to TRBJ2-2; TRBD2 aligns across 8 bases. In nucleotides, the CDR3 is TGTGCCAGCAGCCAACTAGCGGGCACTAACACCGGGGAGCTGTTTTTT. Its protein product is CASSQLAGTNTGELFF.